A selection of T cell receptor beta chains follows, all from one sample in a study of T cell repertoires in cytomegalovirus infection. No antigen has been assigned to these receptors. In TCRdb, the reads were re-called with MiXCR into one record per CDR3 protein. The sample yields under 200,000 distinct CDR3 sequences, about a fifth seen once. This specimen was CD8+ T cells from cultured PBMCs, taken from culture after CMV antigen stimulation. These receptors originate from a human donor in good health (CMV status not recorded). Some clones in this sample may be carry-over from other donors' samples. Each CDR3 is given with its conserved first and last residue. D genes are given only for firm matches. Some rows mark clone size as missing; the rest say once, few, many or name a class of expanded clone.

d_call	v_call	clone_size	j_call	cdr3_nt	cdr3_aa
TRBD2	TRBV19	once	TRBJ2-1	TGTGCCAGTAGCCGCGGGACTAGCGGGGGGTATAATGAGCAGTTCTTC	CASSRGTSGGYNEQFF
NA	TRBV7-2	few	TRBJ2-1	TGTGCCAGCAGCCCCTCGGTACAGCACAATGAGCAGTTCTTC	CASSPSVQHNEQFF
NA	TRBV7-9	NA	TRBJ1-1	TGTGCCAGCAGCCGTACTCCCGATGGCCCTGAAGCTTTCTTT	CASSRTPDGPEAFF
NA	TRBV27	few	TRBJ1-1	TGTGCCAGCAGTTTAGGGCAGGGAAGAGCCACTGAAGCTTTCTTT	CASSLGQGRATEAFF
TRBD1	TRBV7-2	once	TRBJ1-2	TGTGCCAGCAGCTTAGTACAGGGGGTCGGGAACTATGGCTACACCTTC	CASSLVQGVGNYGYTF
NA	TRBV4-2	few	TRBJ2-3	TGTGCCAGCAGCCAAGAGGGAAGGAGCACAGATACGCAGTATTTT	CASSQEGRSTDTQYF
TRBD2	TRBV7-2	few	TRBJ2-5	TGTGCCAGCAGCGAAGGGACTAGCGGGGGGGCCAATCGAGAGACCCAGTACTTC	CASSEGTSGGANRETQYF
TRBD1	TRBV4-3	NA	TRBJ2-1	TGCGCCAGCAGCCGGACAGGGGACTACAATGAGCAGTTCTTC	CASSRTGDYNEQFF
TRBD1	TRBV7-6	NA	TRBJ2-3	TGTGCCAGCAGCTTAGCACAGGGGGTAGATACGCAGTATTTT	CASSLAQGVDTQYF
TRBD1	TRBV7-9	few	TRBJ2-1	TGTGCCAGCAGCTTTTCCGCTATGGGACAGGTTGGGAATGAGCAGTTCTTC	CASSFSAMGQVGNEQFF
NA	TRBV5-8	many	TRBJ1-1	TGTGCCAGCAGCTTGGTGGACGAACGGGGCACTGAAGCTTTCTTT	CASSLVDERGTEAFF
NA	TRBV6-1	NA	TRBJ1-4	TGTGCCAGCAGTGATAAGGGAGGGGACCACTTGAATGAAAAACTGTTTTTT	CASSDKGGDHLNEKLFF
NA	TRBV7-8	few	TRBJ2-1	TGTGCCAGCAGCTTATCACGGGAGAATGAGCAGTTCTTC	CASSLSRENEQFF
NA	TRBV6-2/TRBV6-3	few	TRBJ2-2	TGTGCCAGCATTCTAGACAGGCGCACCGGGGAGCTGTTTTTT	CASILDRRTGELFF
NA	TRBV7-6	NA	TRBJ1-1	TGTGCCAGCAGCTCGGTCATAAACACTGAAGCTTTCTTT	CASSSVINTEAFF
NA	TRBV7-8	few	TRBJ1-5	TGTGCCAGCAGCCTCCGGACAGATCGGTCTCAGCCCCAGCATTTT	CASSLRTDRSQPQHF
TRBD1	TRBV7-1	once	TRBJ1-3	TGTGCCAGCAGGCAGGGGGACTCTGGAAACACCATATATTTT	CASRQGDSGNTIYF
TRBD2	TRBV24-1	few	TRBJ2-1	TGTGCCACCAGTGCCCCTAGCGGGAGGTACCGTGAGCAGTTCTTC	CATSAPSGRYREQFF